The next 11 T cell receptor beta chains were all read from a single sample in a study of blood T cell repertoires in COVID-19. Sequencing was performed with immunoSEQ multiplex PCR; in TCRdb, only in-frame clones are kept and a portion is missing. This sample has fewer than 200,000 clones; roughly 84% occur once, and the top ten carry 3% to 3.5%. The source material was PBMCs or T cells enriched from blood (not recorded which). All receptors come from a woman in her twenties or thirties who had been exposed to COVID-19.

The rearrangement joins TRBV6-5 to TRBJ2-7, with 8 bases that match TRBD2. Germline V gene sequence: CDR1 MNHEY, CDR2 SVGAGI. J lost 5 bases, V lost 6 bases, and 12 bases had no gene match. The CDR3 loop spans 15 amino acids. The CDR3 loop reads CASRGERGSVNEQYF. In DNA form, the CDR3 reads TGTGCCAGCAGGGGAGAGCGGGGGAGCGTGAACGAGCAGTACTTC.

This chain links TRBV7-2 with TRBJ1-2; D gene unclear. The V end was cut by 8 bases, the J end by 5 bases, with 15 bases between. The CDR3 runs 13 residues. The germline V gene has CDR1 SGHTA and CDR2 FQGNSA. This CDR3 reads CASLGPGLYGYTF. The DNA of the CDR3 is TGTGCCAGCTTAGGCCCGGGGTTATATGGCTACACCTTC. The full variable domain, rest sourced from reference TRBV7-2 and TRBJ1-2, is GAGVSQSPSNKVTEKGKDVELRCDPISGHTALYWYRQSLGQGLEFLIYFQGNSAPDKSGLPSDRFSAERTGGSVSTLTIQRTQQEDSAVYLCASLGPGLYGYTFGSGTRLTVV.

This chain joins TRBV19 and TRBJ2-1; the match to TRBD2 covers 11 bases. The ends lost 0 bases at V and 4 bases at J; junction bases unmatched: 5. The CDR3 loop spans 17 amino acids. Germline-derived CDR1 and CDR2 are LNHDA and SQIVND (reference sequence). This CDR3 is CASSIEILAGGYNEQFF. CDR3 in DNA: TGTGCCAGTAGTATAGAAATCCTAGCGGGGGGATACAATGAGCAGTTCTTC.

This rearrangement joins TRBV7-6 to TRBJ1-1; D is unclear. CDR1 is SGHVS, CDR2 FNYEAQ, per germline. The CDR3 covers 15 residues. V was trimmed by 5 bases and J by 8 bases, leaving 21 bases between them. CDR3 nucleotides: TGTGCCAGCAGCCAGGACCGGGAGGTGGGCTGGGAAGCTTTCTTT. It yields the protein CASSQDREVGWEAFF. The whole variable domain, remainder taken from reference TRBV7-6 and TRBJ1-1, is GAGVSQSPRYKVTKRGQDVALRCDPISGHVSLYWYRQALGQGPEFLTYFNYEAQQDKSGLPNDRFSAERPEGSISTLTIQRTEQRDSAMYRCASSQDREVGWEAFFGQGTRLTVV.

The chain is built from TRBV5-1 and TRBJ2-3; 15 positions agree with TRBD2. From germline, CDR1 is SGHRS and CDR2 YFSETQ. The CDR3 runs to 16 residues. Trimming cost V 4 bases and J 4 bases; bases outside gene matches: 4. The CDR3 loop is CASSVGLAGGPDTQYF. CDR3 DNA: TGCGCCAGCAGCGTCGGACTAGCGGGGGGGCCAGATACGCAGTATTTT.

J is TRBJ1-4 and V is TRBV5-1, with 7 bases aligning to TRBD1. CDR3 size: 15 residues. The germline V gene encodes CDR1 SGHRS and CDR2 YFSETQ. The J segment lost 2 bases and the V segment lost 3 bases, leaving 4 bases of the junction unmatched. In DNA form, the CDR3 reads TGCGCCAGCAGCTCTACGACAGGGACTAATGAAAAACTGTTTTTT. It is translated as CASSSTTGTNEKLFF.

This clone was seen a few times. The V and J genes are TRBV7-9 and TRBJ1-6; a weak D match, TRBD1 (6 bases). Trimming took off 4 bases at V and 6 bases at J, with 16 bases between the two ends. Germline V gene lookup returns CDR1 SEHNR and CDR2 FQNEAQ (reference sequence). The CDR3 has 16 residues. The CDR3, as DNA: TGTGCCAGCAGCTCACGACTGGGGGCGTCTAATTCACCCCTCCACTTT. Its translation: CASSSRLGASNSPLHF.

V is TRBV7-6 and J is TRBJ1-2, with a possible D match to TRBD1 (5 bases). Germline V gives CDR1 SGHVS, CDR2 FNYEAQ. V lost 2 bases to trimming and J lost 4 bases, with 11 bases between them. The CDR3 consists of 14 residues. The CDR3 loop reads CASSLTDSIYGYTF. The CDR3 DNA sequence: TGTGCCAGCAGCTTAACCGACAGCATCTATGGCTACACCTTC. Looking up the rest from reference TRBV7-6 and TRBJ1-2 gives the full variable domain: GAGVSQSPRYKVTKRGQDVALRCDPISGHVSLYWYRQALGQGPEFLTYFNYEAQQDKSGLPNDRFSAERPEGSISTLTIQRTEQRDSAMYRCASSLTDSIYGYTFGSGTRLTVV.

Only one count was recorded for this clone. This rearrangement joins TRBV13 to TRBJ2-7; the match to TRBD1 covers 12 bases. Germline loops: CDR1 PRHDT, CDR2 FYEKMQ (reference sequence). V dropped 5 bases and J dropped 5; count of bases not matched to a gene: 4. The CDR3 has 14 amino acids. The CDR3 region has the DNA TGTGCCAGCAGCCCGGGACAGGGGGCTGACGAGCAGTACTTC. This sequence encodes CASSPGQGADEQYF. The full variable domain, completed using reference TRBV13 and TRBJ2-7, is AAGVIQSPRHLIKEKRETATLKCYPIPRHDTVYWYQQGPGQDPQFLISFYEKMQSDKGSIPDRFSAQQFSDYHSELNMSSLELGDSALYFCASSPGQGADEQYFGPGTRLTVT.

This sequence joins TRBV3-1 (or the pseudogene TRBV3-2) and TRBJ2-1, with 7 bases lining up with TRBD2. With 1 base clipped from V and 3 bases from J, the junction kept 0 bases outside the gene matches. The CDR3 length is 14 residues. The germline V gene has CDR1 LGHDT and CDR2 YNNKEL (reference sequence). DNA of the CDR3: TGTGCCAGCAGCCAAGCGGGGGGCTACAATGAGCAGTTCTTC. This gives the protein CASSQAGGYNEQFF.

The V call is TRBV27, the J call TRBJ2-7; tentatively, D is TRBD2 (6 bases). Per germline, CDR1 MNHEY and CDR2 SMNVEV (reference sequence). V lost 2 bases and J 5 bases, leaving 19 bases between the germline ends. The CDR3 spans 16 residues. In DNA, the CDR3 is TGTGCCAGCAGTTTAACATTCGGGGGACGGCTACACGAGCAGTACTTC. Its protein is CASSLTFGGRLHEQYF.